The 27 T cell receptor beta chains given below trace back to one sample, sequenced in a study of blood T cells in healthy people across ages. A J-beta primer mix and a sample-barcoded 5' primer were used in a second PCR of roughly 6 to 11 cycles. TCRdb re-analysed the 5' RACE reads in MiXCR, keeping a single row per CDR3 protein. Here the sample spans about 650,000 distinct CDR3 sequences, approximately 31% being singletons. Sequenced material: blood. The receptors were gathered from a woman older than 75 in good health.

The V and J genes are TRBV10-3 and TRBJ2-2, with TRBD2 identical over 9 bases. The CDR3 length is 16 residues. V shed 7 bases, J shed 4 bases, and the junction held 10 bases outside the gene matches. Germline loops: CDR1 ENHRY, CDR2 SYGVKD. CDR3 protein: CAINSGAGGGTGELFF. The CDR3 nucleotides are TGTGCCATCAATTCAGGAGCGGGGGGAGGCACCGGGGAGCTGTTTTTT.

The gene calls are TRBV25-1 and TRBJ2-3, with D tentatively TRBD1 or TRBD2 (5 bases each). There are 14 residues in the CDR3. Germline V gene data show CDR1 as MGHDK and CDR2 as SYGVNS. V was shortened by 6 bases and J by 4 bases, with 14 bases between the two germline ends. Here the CDR3 DNA reads TGTGCCAGCAGCGAGGGGCGCACAGCAGATACGCAGTATTTT. Protein: CASSEGRTADTQYF.

This clonotype showed up many times. The chain joins TRBV6-1 to TRBJ2-4; D tentatively reads TRBD1 or TRBD2 (5 bases each). CDR1 is MNHNS, CDR2 SASEGT, per germline. V gave up 3 bases and J gave up 1 base, with 10 bases separating them. The CDR3 length is 15 residues. CDR3 DNA: TGTGCCAGCAGTGAGCAGGGAGAGGCCAAAAACATTCAGTACTTC. It translates to CASSEQGEAKNIQYF.

The V call is TRBV29-1, the J call TRBJ2-3; D possibly corresponds to TRBD2 (5 bases). Trimming shortened V by 5 bases and J by 4 bases, and 13 bases separated the two germline ends. Germline values: CDR1 SQVTM, CDR2 ANQGSEA. CDR3 length: 13 residues. The CDR3 sequence is CSVHSPGADTQYF. CDR3 nucleotide sequence: TGCAGCGTTCACTCCCCCGGGGCAGATACGCAGTATTTT.

This clonotype was observed many times. The chain is built from TRBV12-3 or TRBV12-4 and TRBJ2-3, with D possibly TRBD1 on 6 matching bases. Trimming took 8 bases from V and 4 from J, leaving 13 bases between them. The CDR3 loop spans 13 amino acids. For the CDR3, the DNA is TGTGCCAGCCAGGGGCGCGCAGCAGATACGCAGTATTTT. Translated: CASQGRAADTQYF.

Ten or more counts support this clonotype. The CDR3: CASSRGGVEQYF. CDR3 coding DNA: TGTGCCAGCAGCAGGGGAGGGGTCGAGCAGTACTTC. The V call is TRBV6-1, the J call TRBJ2-7, with D possibly matching TRBD2 (7 bases). The CDR3 is made up of 12 amino acids. V dropped 6 bases and J dropped 6 bases, with 12 bases sitting between them. Per the germline V gene, CDR1 is MNHNS and CDR2 is SASEGT.

The V gene is TRBV4-3, the J gene TRBJ2-1; D is unclear. Trimming cost V 0 bases and J 16 bases, with 25 bases left between them. This CDR3 is 16 amino acids long. Germline CDR1 and CDR2: LGHNA and YSLEER. This CDR3 reads CASSQDIRLPYNERFF. CDR3 nucleotides: TGCGCCAGCAGCCAAGATATTCGACTGCCTTACAATGAGCGTTTCTTC.

This clonotype was seen ten or more times. In nucleotides, the CDR3 is TGCAGTGCTAGAGATTGGAACAGAGACTATGGCTACACCTTC. Protein: CSARDWNRDYGYTF. V usage is TRBV20-1 and J usage is TRBJ1-2; D gene uncertain. The germline gives CDR1 DFQATT, CDR2 SNEGSKA (reference sequence). The CDR3 totals 14 residues. V lost 0 bases and J 3 bases, leaving 11 bases between the germline ends.

As regards this clonotype: This may arise from a read error, as a much more abundant clone is one base away. The chain recombines TRBV30 with TRBJ1-5, with a tentative D call TRBD1 (5 bases). The CDR3 has 13 residues. Germline V lookup: CDR1 GTSNPN, CDR2 SVGIG (reference sequence). The germline V and J ends were trimmed by 3 bases and 3 bases, with 9 bases remaining between them. This CDR3 reads CAWREQANQPQHF. The CDR3 coding sequence is TGTGCCTGGAGAGAACAGGCCAATCAGCCCCAGCATTTT.

This clonotype has only a few counts. The V call is TRBV24-1, the J call TRBJ2-2, with a possible D match to TRBD2 (6 bases). CDR1 is KGHDR and CDR2 is SFDVKD in the germline V gene. The CDR3 consists of 13 residues. The V gene lost 7 bases and the J gene lost 1 base, with 6 bases spanning the gap. This chain's CDR3 is CATREGNTGELFF. CDR3 in DNA: TGTGCCACCAGGGAGGGGAACACCGGGGAGCTGTTTTTT.

The rearrangement uses TRBV19 and TRBJ2-3; 11 bases agree with TRBD2. With V trimmed by 7 bases and J by 4 bases, 7 bases remained unmatched. The length of the CDR3 is 15 residues. From germline, CDR1 is LNHDA and CDR2 SQIVND (reference sequence). CDR3 in DNA: TGTGCCAGTACCCTAGCGGGGGGCTTCTCAGATACGCAGTATTTT. This gives the protein CASTLAGGFSDTQYF.

The sample holds many counts of this clonotype. V and J are TRBV7-3 and TRBJ2-5; either TRBD1 or TRBD2 may supply D (5 bases each). The V and J ends lost 3 bases and 4 bases respectively, with 18 bases between them. Germline loops: CDR1 SGHTA, CDR2 FQGTGA. The CDR3 consists of 16 residues. CDR3 sequence: CASSFWGSEALETQYF. CDR3 nucleotide sequence: TGTGCCAGCAGCTTTTGGGGGTCTGAGGCTCTAGAGACCCAGTACTTC.

This clonotype was counted only a few times. The rearrangement joins TRBV10-3 to TRBJ1-1, with D hard to call. CDR1 is ENHRY and CDR2 is SYGVKD in the germline V gene. CDR3 length equals 15 residues. V lost 5 bases to trimming and J lost 4 bases, with 17 bases between them. The CDR3: CAISSTDGRGTEAFF. CDR3 DNA: TGTGCCATCAGTTCAACCGACGGTCGAGGCACTGAAGCTTTCTTT.

Worth noting for this clonotype: One base away lies a much larger clone, so this may be a sequencing read error. This rearrangement joins TRBV29-1 to TRBJ2-7, with 10 nucleotides matching TRBD2. Trimming cost V 2 bases and J 7 bases; bases outside gene matches: 20. Per germline, CDR1 SQVTM and CDR2 ANQGSEA. This CDR3 has 18 residues. The CDR3 loop is CSVELRLAGSRSYNEQYF. In nucleotides, the CDR3 is TGCAGCGTTGAACTAAGACTAGCGGGTTCCCGCTCCTACAATGAGCAGTACTTC.

This clonotype appeared many times. The chain uses TRBV7-2 and TRBJ2-3; 7 bases map to TRBD1. The junction had 5 bases not matched to a gene; V was cut back by 5 bases and J by 3 bases. Germline V gene sequence: CDR1 SGHTA, CDR2 FQGNSA. The CDR3 consists of 14 residues. In DNA form, the CDR3 reads TGTGCCAGCAGCCGACAGGGATCAACAGATACGCAGTATTTT. Encoded protein: CASSRQGSTDTQYF.

In its sample, this clonotype was seen many times. V and J are TRBV7-7 and TRBJ2-7; 11 bases fit TRBD1. The DNA end lines up better with TRBJ2-5; the J call may be wrong. Germline values: CDR1 SSHAT, CDR2 FNYEAQ (reference sequence). The CDR3 has 15 amino acids. CDR3 sequence: CASSPSGTGGQTQYF. CDR3 coding DNA: TGTGCCAGCAGCCCCTCCGGGACAGGGGGACAGACCCAGTACTTC.

V gene TRBV3-1 combines with J gene TRBJ2-5; D is ambiguous. The CDR3 is 15 residues long. Trimming left V 0 bases short and J 1 base short, with 9 bases between. Germline CDR1 and CDR2: LGHDT and YNNKEL (reference sequence). CDR3 region: CASSQDARVQETQYF. DNA for the CDR3: TGTGCCAGCAGCCAAGATGCCCGGGTCCAAGAGACCCAGTACTTC.

The chain uses TRBV29-1 and TRBJ1-5, with unresolved D. CDR1 is SQVTM, CDR2 ANQGSEA, per germline. The CDR3 has 14 amino acids. Trimming left V 4 bases short and J 0 bases short, with 10 bases between. CDR3 coding DNA: TGCAGCGTTGGAGACGGTTATAGCAATCAGCCCCAGCATTTT. Translating gives CSVGDGYSNQPQHF.

There are many counts of this clonotype. The chain recombines TRBV7-3 with TRBJ2-7, with a weak D call TRBD2 (6 bases). V was pared by 0 bases and J by 9 bases, with 12 bases between. The length of the CDR3 is 13 residues. Germline V lookup: CDR1 SGHTA, CDR2 FQGTGA. In DNA, the CDR3 is TGTGCCAGCAGCTTAACGTTGGCGGGGTCGCAGTACTTC. Residues: CASSLTLAGSQYF.

This clonotype occurred many times. The gene calls are TRBV7-8 and TRBJ1-6; D call uncertain. CDR1 is SGHVS and CDR2 is FQNEAQ in the germline V gene. This CDR3 has 14 residues. V gave up 5 bases and J gave up 6 bases, with 11 bases separating them. CDR3 sequence (DNA): TGTGCCAGCAGCCCCGGACGGAGTAATTCACCCCTCCACTTT. It is translated as CASSPGRSNSPLHF.

In its sample, this clonotype was seen many times. The V gene is TRBV20-1, the J gene TRBJ1-5; D is unclear. The CDR3 loop spans 12 amino acids. Germline assignment: CDR1 DFQATT and CDR2 SNEGSKA (reference sequence). Trimming left V 6 bases short and J 5 bases short, with 11 bases between. In DNA form, the CDR3 reads TGCAGTGCGCAGGACCGTTATCAGCCCCAGCATTTT. Translation gives CSAQDRYQPQHF.

In regard to this clonotype: At one end the junction does not follow the germline gene, possibly because of a read error. V gene TRBV28 combines with J gene TRBJ2-7, with 11 bases lining up with TRBD1. Matching the DNA end better, TRBJ2-4 makes the J call doubtful. Germline CDR1 reads MDHEN; CDR2 reads SYDVKM. CDR3 size: 15 residues. CDR3: CANSFPGQGGNIQYF. The CDR3 coding sequence is TGTGCCAACAGTTTTCCGGGACAGGGGGGAAACATTCAGTACTTC.

The V call is TRBV20-1, the J call TRBJ1-2; tentative D call: TRBD1 (6 bases). Germline V gene data show CDR1 as DFQATT and CDR2 as SNEGSKA (reference sequence). The CDR3 is 15 residues long. V was shortened by 3 bases and J by 8 bases, with 22 bases between the two germline ends. The CDR3, as DNA: TGCAGTGCTAGTGCCCCCGGGACACTCTTTCTGGGCTACACCTTC. This gives the protein CSASAPGTLFLGYTF.

This clonotype was seen many times. The chain recombines TRBV12-3 or TRBV12-4 with TRBJ2-7; TRBD2 agrees at 9 bases. After removal of 7 bases from V and 0 bases from J, the junction contained 4 bases not matched to a gene. The CDR3 consists of 14 residues. The CDR3 sequence: CASNLAGSSYEQYF. In DNA, the CDR3 is TGTGCCAGCAATCTAGCGGGGAGCTCCTACGAGCAGTACTTC.

Written as DNA, the CDR3 is TGCAGCGTTCGGACAGGCTGGAACACTGAAGCTTTCTTT. Protein product: CSVRTGWNTEAFF. The rearrangement uses TRBV29-1 and TRBJ1-1; 7 positions agree with TRBD1. Germline lookup yields CDR1 SQVTM and CDR2 ANQGSEA. The CDR3 length is 13 residues. Trimming at V came to 5 bases and at J to 1 base, leaving 4 bases not matched to a gene.

The gene calls are TRBV4-1 and TRBJ2-7; D not resolved. The V gene's germline CDR1 is MGHRA and CDR2 YSYEKL. Trimming cost V 1 base and J 0 bases, with 7 bases left between them. This CDR3 spans 14 amino acids. The CDR3 DNA is TGCGCCAGCAGCCAAGTCGACGTCTCCTACGAGCAGTACTTC. This gives the protein CASSQVDVSYEQYF.

This chain joins TRBV7-2 and TRBJ2-5, with D possibly being TRBD2 (7 bases). This CDR3 has 15 residues. Trimming left V 2 bases short and J 13 bases short, with 23 bases between. Germline V gene data show CDR1 as SGHTA and CDR2 as FQGNSA. CDR3 residues: CASSLRGGRFDERYF. The CDR3 nucleotides read TGTGCCAGCAGCTTAAGGGGGGGCCGATTCGATGAGCGGTACTTC.